This T cell receptor beta chain was identified during a study of OX40 agonist ivuxolimab in advanced cancers. Some background on the complete study: Ivuxolimab, which targeted the costimulatory receptor OX40 (CD134), was an agonistic, fully human IgG2 monoclonal antibody. Intravenous ivuxolimab was administered to patients every 2 weeks at six dose levels: 0.01, 0.1, 0.3, 1.5, 3 and 10 mg/kg. Of the roughly 50 dose-escalation patients, hepatocellular carcinoma was present in about 20, melanoma in roughly 15, renal cell carcinoma in 9 and head and neck cancer in 9. In the dose-escalation cohort, 70% to 90% of patients were male, and the mean age was 60 years with a range of about 20 to 90. Patients were allowed to have had prior anti-PD-1, anti-PD-L1 or anti-CTLA-4 therapy, and less than 45% of the dose-escalation patients had previously received checkpoint inhibitors. Three dose-escalation patients achieved partial responses, one with hepatocellular carcinoma and two with cutaneous melanoma. Peripheral TCRbeta sequencing aimed to test whether ivuxolimab altered TCR sequence diversity and caused clonal T-cell expansion. The monotherapy dose-escalation portion (N ≈ 52 patients) of the phase I ivuxolimab trial is reported in the paper.

Study-level results and caveats: The antigen specificity of the clonally expanded peripheral T cells was not determined. After ivuxolimab, more expanded clones were found on average in CD8+ T cells than in CD4+ T cells. At doses of 0.1 to 3.0 mg/kg, clonal expansion of both CD4+ and CD8+ T cells in blood was seen between baseline and week 6. Partial responders in the 0.1-3.0 mg/kg groups had among the lowest normalized peripheral clonal expansion, especially among CD8+ T cells. Low levels of normalized T-cell clonal expansion were also shown by some nonresponding patients.

From the germline V gene (reference sequence), CDR1 is SEHNR and CDR2 is FQNEAQ. The CDR3 goes from the cysteine to the phenylalanine over 13 residues. This entry keeps only the CDR3 DNA: 39 bases, framed from base 1. V gives up 2 bases and J gives up 7 bases, and the segment between their germline ends measures 9 bases. To sequence the TCRbeta CDR3 region, genomic DNA was isolated from the sorted cells. The immunoSEQ Assay was used for sequencing of TCRbeta CDR3 regions. The table comes from immuneACCESS by way of TCRdb, which keeps in-frame sequences with V and J called. Part of the clones is missing from these tables; in studies checked, under half for an unresolved V gene and the rest for unknown reasons. Counted in this sample were roughly 73,000 clones; 80% to 90% of them appeared once. Jointly, the top ten make up over 0.95% of the sample. This clone was picked up a small number of times. Its antigen is currently not known. No base qualities exist here, and no much larger clone lies one base off it.

The trial excluded patients who had a history of autoimmune disease or who were on systemic immunosuppression. Peripheral blood for TCR sequencing was drawn from every dose cohort at baseline, at cycle 4 day 1 and at cycle 7 day 1. The samples were taken from a phase I, first-in-human, multicenter, open-label dose-escalation trial of ivuxolimab. Adults with locally advanced or metastatic head and neck squamous cell, hepatocellular, melanoma or renal cell carcinoma were enrolled in the trial. CD4+ and CD8+ T cells were sorted separately from peripheral blood before TCR sequencing. The origin of this receptor is an adult with an advanced solid tumor such as melanoma, head and neck, liver or kidney cancer. The specimen comprised CD4+ or CD8+ T cells sorted from blood, sampled in a trial of the OX40 agonist ivuxolimab. The chain is made from TRBV7-9 and TRBJ2-4, with the D gene too uncertain to name. The CDR3 has the sequence CASSLTGPNIQYF. The nucleotides are TGTGCCAGCAGCTTAACGGGTCCCAACATTCAGTACTTC.